One and the same sample provided the 19 T cell receptor beta chains below, sequenced in a study of beta chain features in type 1 diabetes listed by TCRdb under 2018. The library was obtained by the immunoSEQ multiplex PCR assay. The entire amount of isolated RNA was reverse transcribed using the High Capacity cDNA Reverse Transcription Kit, so the sequenced TCRB transcripts were expressed ones. What TCRdb holds here is the immuneACCESS table cut down to in-frame rearrangements. Part of the clones is not present; checked against another copy, under half of the missing clones reflect an unresolved V gene, and the others are unexplained. Here the sample has approximately 84,000 clones; about a third occur a single time. The ten largest clones add up to 0.45% of the sample. Material for sequencing was stem cell memory CD4+ T cells from blood. According to the study, the label for this sample's cell subset or site signals: stem cell-like memory CD4+ T cells. The receptor set was obtained from a woman aged 18-29 years in good health.

The chain uses TRBV4-1 and TRBJ1-6, with D possibly matching TRBD1 (5 bases). CDR1 and CDR2 from the germline V gene are MGHRA and YSYEKL. With 1 base removed from V and 9 bases from J, the gap between germline ends came to 16 bases. The length of the CDR3 is 16 residues. This CDR3 reads CASSQGPPRGRSPLHF. CDR3 DNA sequence: TGCGCCAGCAGCCAAGGGCCCCCGCGGGGACGTTCACCCCTCCACTTT.

The chain has TRBV7-3 and TRBJ2-3; 13 positions agree with TRBD2. CDR3 length: 14 residues. Trimming cost V 3 bases and J 6 bases; bases outside gene matches: 0. Germline-derived CDR1 and CDR2 are SGHTA and FQGTGA. The CDR3 bases are TGTGCCAGCAGCTTGGGACTAGCGGGGGATACGCAGTATTTT. Encoded protein: CASSLGLAGDTQYF.

The J gene is TRBJ2-2, the V gene TRBV6-5; 7 bases agree with TRBD2. The V gene's germline CDR1 is MNHEY and CDR2 SVGAGI. The V and J ends lost 6 bases and 5 bases, in that order; junction bases with no gene match: 3. The CDR3 loop spans 13 amino acids. CDR3 amino acids: CASRPGGTGELFF. CDR3 DNA: TGTGCCAGCAGACCGGGAGGAACCGGGGAGCTGTTTTTT.

This clone turned up a few times. The rearrangement links TRBV30 to TRBJ2-1; D call uncertain. CDR3 length: 11 amino acids. Germline lookup yields CDR1 GTSNPN and CDR2 SVGIG (reference sequence). Trimming removed 5 bases from V and 8 bases from J, with 10 bases in between. The DNA for the CDR3 is TGTGCCTGGCGAAGGAGACATGAGCAGTTCTTC. It is translated as CAWRRRHEQFF.

A few counts support this clone. J is TRBJ1-5 and V is TRBV5-1; 10 nucleotides agree with TRBD1. CDR1 is SGHRS, CDR2 YFSETQ, per germline. The CDR3 has 14 residues. V trimming: 4 bases; J trimming: 5 bases; junction bases outside the gene matches: 3. The CDR3 loop is CASSVGTGDQPQHF. The CDR3 DNA reads as TGCGCCAGCAGCGTCGGGACAGGGGATCAGCCCCAGCATTTT.

The chain uses TRBV5-1 and TRBJ2-3; 9 bases fit TRBD1. CDR1 is SGHRS, CDR2 YFSETQ, per germline. Germline trimming cut 1 base from V and 4 bases from J; bases unmatched to any gene: 7. The CDR3 is 16 amino acids. CDR3 DNA: TGCGCCAGCAGCTTGAGGCCCGGGACAGGGCCAGATACGCAGTATTTT. Translation: CASSLRPGTGPDTQYF. The whole variable domain, remainder taken from reference TRBV5-1 and TRBJ2-3, is KAGVTQTPRYLIKTRGQQVTLSCSPISGHRSVSWYQQTPGQGLQFLFEYFSETQRNKGNFPGRFSGRQFSNSRSEMNVSTLELGDSALYLCASSLRPGTGPDTQYFGPGTRLTVL.

The chain is built from TRBV18 and TRBJ2-7; 10 nucleotides match TRBD1. The trim removed 2 bases at V and 6 bases at J, leaving 4 bases unmatched. This CDR3 spans 14 amino acids. Germline lookup yields CDR1 KGHSH and CDR2 LQKENI. CDR3 region: CASSPGTGVREQYF. The CDR3, as DNA: TGTGCCAGCTCACCAGGGACAGGGGTCCGCGAGCAGTACTTC.

The genes are TRBV11-2 and TRBJ2-7, with D hard to call. The CDR3 contains 13 residues. The germline V gene encodes CDR1 SGHAT and CDR2 FQNNGV. V was shortened by 4 bases and J by 0 bases, with 7 bases between the two germline ends. CDR3 sequence (DNA): TGTGCCAGCAGCTCGAGGAGCTCCTACGAGCAGTACTTC. This gives the protein CASSSRSSYEQYF. Full variable domain (outside the CDR3, taken from reference TRBV11-2 and TRBJ2-7): EAGVAQSPRYKIIEKRQSVAFWCNPISGHATLYWYQQILGQGPKLLIQFQNNGVVDDSQLPKDRFSAERLKGVDSTLKIQPAKLEDSAVYLCASSSRSSYEQYFGPGTRLTVT.

This clone was found a few times. V usage is TRBV13 and J usage is TRBJ2-2; 11 bases align to TRBD2. CDR3 length: 19 residues. The germline V gene has CDR1 PRHDT and CDR2 FYEKMQ (reference sequence). V lost 5 bases and J lost 4; bases outside the gene matches: 15. CDR3 region: CASSRQTTSGSGVTGELFF. Here the CDR3 DNA reads TGTGCCAGCAGCCGCCAAACAACTAGCGGGAGTGGGGTCACCGGGGAGCTGTTTTTT.

This clone was detected a few times. V is TRBV5-4 and J is TRBJ1-2; 7 bases are a match to TRBD1. The CDR3 is 14 residues long. CDR1 is SGHNT, CDR2 YYREEE, per germline (reference sequence). V was pared by 4 bases and J by 7 bases, with 10 bases of the junction left unmatched. The CDR3 region has the DNA TGTGCCAGCAGCGGTGCAGGGGGATACGGTGGCTACACCTTC. Amino acids: CASSGAGGYGGYTF.

This chain's CDR3 is CASSRGGQETQYF. In nucleotides, the CDR3 is TGCGCCAGCAGCCGCGGCGGGCAAGAGACCCAGTACTTC. V gene TRBV5-1 combines with J gene TRBJ2-5; tentatively, D is TRBD2 (5 bases). Germline CDR1 and CDR2: SGHRS and YFSETQ. CDR3 size: 13 residues. Deletions cut 4 bases from V and 2 bases from J, with 9 bases between.

The J gene is TRBJ2-1, the V gene TRBV14; 14 bases fit TRBD2. The germline V gene encodes CDR1 SGHDN and CDR2 FVKESK. The V segment lost 1 base and the J segment 0 bases; nucleotides outside the gene matches: 11. The CDR3 contains 21 residues. CDR3 sequence (DNA): TGTGCCAGCAGCCAAGCCAGAGGGACTAGCGGGGGTATTGGCTCCTACAATGAGCAGTTCTTC. As protein: CASSQARGTSGGIGSYNEQFF.

This sequence joins TRBV6-1 and TRBJ2-7; no firm D call. The germline gives CDR1 MNHNS, CDR2 SASEGT. V was trimmed by 0 bases and J by 0 bases, leaving 12 bases between them. CDR3 length equals 16 residues. In DNA, the CDR3 is TGTGCCAGCAGTGAAGCGCTGGCGGTGAGCTCCTACGAGCAGTACTTC. Its translation is CASSEALAVSSYEQYF.

This clone was detected ten times or more. The rearrangement joins TRBV18 to TRBJ1-1; the D is unclear. Germline CDR1 and CDR2: KGHSH and LQKENI. Deletions cut 3 bases from V and 5 bases from J, with 7 bases between. The CDR3 has 12 residues. The DNA for the CDR3 is TGTGCCAGCTCACCGGCGGAAACTGAAGCTTTCTTT. Translating gives CASSPAETEAFF.

The CDR3 is CASSPRTGGYGYTF. CDR3 coding DNA: TGTGCCAGCAGCCCCAGGACAGGGGGGTATGGCTACACCTTC. The chain employs TRBV4-2 and TRBJ1-2, with TRBD1 matching 10 bases. The CDR3 covers 14 residues. The V gene end was trimmed by 4 bases and the J gene end by 5 bases; junction bases not matched to a gene: 4. Germline V lookup: CDR1 LGHNA, CDR2 YNFKEQ.

This clone was picked up a small number of times. The chain recombines TRBV10-3 with TRBJ1-6; D is possibly TRBD1 (5 bases). Germline V gene lookup returns CDR1 ENHRY and CDR2 SYGVKD. V was shortened by 5 bases and J by 2 bases, with 13 bases between the two germline ends. The CDR3 totals 16 residues. This chain's CDR3 is CAISIQGHTYNSPLHF. CDR3 DNA sequence: TGTGCCATCAGTATACAAGGACACACCTATAATTCACCCCTCCACTTT.

This clone was recorded only once. The chain carries TRBV18 and TRBJ2-5, with D maybe TRBD2 (6 bases). The DNA end is more similar to TRBJ2-7, so the J call may be wrong. CDR1 and CDR2 (germline): KGHSH, LQKENI. This CDR3 region has 14 residues. For the CDR3, the DNA is TGTGCCAGCTCATACCGGGAGACTCTCTACGAGCAGTACTTC. It translates to CASSYRETLYEQYF.

The rearrangement joins TRBV2 to TRBJ1-2; no definite D call. V lost 7 bases, J lost 3 bases, and 6 bases lay in between. The germline CDR1 and CDR2 sequences are SNHLY and FYNNEI. This CDR3 contains 11 residues. This chain's CDR3 is CASTSDYGYTF. The CDR3 coding sequence is TGTGCCAGCACCTCGGACTATGGCTACACCTTC.

The table lists this clone with a few counts. The chain joins TRBV4-3 to TRBJ2-3; TRBD1 might be the D (6 bases). Trimming pared 0 bases from V and 7 bases from J, leaving 8 bases between. CDR1 is LGHNA, CDR2 YSLEER, per germline. This CDR3 contains 13 residues. The CDR3 DNA reads TGCGCCAGCAGCCAAGATAGGGGGAATACGCAGTATTTT. Translation: CASSQDRGNTQYF.